This T cell receptor beta chain was obtained from a study of neurological immune-mediated disorders. Study-wide results and caveats: Whereas HTLV-1-associated myelopathy showed the most TCR clonal expansion, multiple sclerosis showed the least, with levels below those of healthy controls.

This clonotype has at least ten counts. What it binds is not known. Healthy control samples came from blood bank volunteers in Maryland, USA. Synthesis of cDNA was carried out by template-switch 5'RACE. The reaction used 10-nucleotide random UMIs. Each CDR3 protein gets one entry after TCRdb re-called the 5' RACE reads with MiXCR. This sample has approximately 30,000 distinct CDR3 sequences, with approximately 5% found just once. The germline V gene encodes CDR1 MDHEN and CDR2 SYDVKM. V was cut by 5 bases and J by 2 bases, with 8 bases left in between. CDR3 length: 13 residues. The specimen sequenced was CD4+ T cells from blood. This chain connects TRBV28 to TRBJ2-3, with D uncertain. This sequence originates from a woman aged 50 to 65 in good health. CDR3 residues: CASSVFPTDTQYF. CDR3 coding DNA: TGTGCCAGCAGTGTTTTCCCCACAGATACGCAGTATTTT.